Shown below are 24 T cell receptor beta chains from a single sample sequenced in a study of OX40 agonist ivuxolimab in advanced cancers. Here immunoSEQ multiplex PCR was the method, and the copy in TCRdb shows in-frame clones only, minus some. The data contain around 35,000 clones, around 81% of them singletons. The input for sequencing was CD4+ or CD8+ T cells sorted from blood, taken in a trial of the OX40 agonist ivuxolimab. Receptor source: an adult with an advanced solid tumor such as melanoma, head and neck, liver or kidney cancer.

This clone came up once. This sequence joins TRBV19 and TRBJ1-4; tentative D call: TRBD1 (5 bases). The length of the CDR3 is 15 residues. Trimming stripped 3 bases from V and 6 bases from J, with 14 bases between. Germline lookup yields CDR1 LNHDA and CDR2 SQIVND (reference sequence). DNA of the CDR3: TGTGCCAGTAGTATCGCAGGTTCGGGGGATGAAAAACTGTTTTTT. Amino acid sequence: CASSIAGSGDEKLFF.

The chain carries TRBV6-1 and TRBJ1-3, with a possible D match to TRBD1 (6 bases). Trimming shortened V by 2 bases and J by 9 bases, and 11 bases separated the two germline ends. This CDR3 is 13 amino acids long. Germline loops: CDR1 MNHNS, CDR2 SASEGT. CDR3 DNA: TGTGCCAGCAGTGAAATAGGGGGTGGCACCATATATTTT. This sequence encodes CASSEIGGGTIYF.

The J gene is TRBJ1-2, the V gene TRBV7-2; D is possibly TRBD1 (5 bases). The CDR3 sequence is 14 residues long. Germline loops: CDR1 SGHTA, CDR2 FQGNSA. Trimming shortened V by 0 bases and J by 5 bases, and 10 bases separated the two germline ends. The CDR3 protein is CASSLAATVYGYTF. The CDR3, as DNA: TGTGCCAGCAGCTTAGCGGCGACAGTGTATGGCTACACCTTC.

The gene calls are TRBV18 and TRBJ2-2; D is ambiguous. CDR3 length: 16 residues. CDR1 KGHSH and CDR2 LQKENI come from the germline V gene. Trimming pared 5 bases from V and 2 bases from J, leaving 15 bases between. The chain's CDR3 is CASSTSDAINTGELFF. DNA of the CDR3: TGTGCCAGCTCAACTTCTGACGCTATTAACACCGGGGAGCTGTTTTTT.

This clone was counted only a few times. V gene TRBV10-3 combines with J gene TRBJ1-1; possible D gene TRBD1, 6 bases. The CDR3 contains 14 residues. The germline V gene encodes CDR1 ENHRY and CDR2 SYGVKD. Between the trimmed V and J ends, which lost 3 bases and 4 bases, there was a span of 12 bases. CDR3 region: CAISDRDTATEAFF. The CDR3 DNA is TGTGCCATCAGTGATAGGGACACGGCCACTGAAGCTTTCTTT.

The V call is TRBV4-1, the J call TRBJ1-6; no clear D. CDR3 length: 13 residues. The germline CDR1 and CDR2 sequences are MGHRA and YSYEKL. V was cut by 0 bases and J by 9 bases, with 6 bases left in between. CDR3 sequence: CASSQDGSSPLHF. CDR3 nucleotide sequence: TGCGCCAGCAGCCAAGACGGGAGTTCACCCCTCCACTTT.

The rearrangement joins TRBV4-3 to TRBJ2-7; weak D call: TRBD1 (6 bases). The V gene's germline CDR1 is LGHNA and CDR2 YSLEER. V lost 1 base and J 3 bases, leaving 13 bases between the germline ends. This CDR3 comprises 15 residues. In nucleotides, the CDR3 is TGCGCCAGCAGCCAAGCCACAGGGCTAAACTACGAGCAGTACTTC. Its protein is CASSQATGLNYEQYF.

The V gene is TRBV19, the J gene TRBJ1-2; a weak D match, TRBD1 (5 bases). The length of the CDR3 is 14 residues. The V end lost 5 bases, the J end lost 5 bases, and 15 bases lay between the germline ends. CDR1 is LNHDA, CDR2 SQIVND, per germline (reference sequence). The CDR3 is CASSGQMGTYGYTF. CDR3 nucleotide sequence: TGTGCCAGTAGTGGTCAAATGGGGACGTATGGCTACACCTTC.

The gene calls are TRBV2 and TRBJ2-7; D is ambiguous. The length of the CDR3 is 12 residues. The ends were cut back, 7 bases at V and 3 bases at J, with 10 bases in the middle. The germline V gene has CDR1 SNHLY and CDR2 FYNNEI. As DNA, the CDR3 is TGTGCCAGCAAATTCAGTGGCTACGAGCAGTACTTC. Protein: CASKFSGYEQYF. Drawing the rest from reference TRBV2 and TRBJ2-7, the complete variable domain is EPEVTQTPSHQVTQMGQEVILRCVPISNHLYFYWYRQILGQKVEFLVSFYNNEISEKSEIFDDQFSVERPDGSNFTLKIRSTKLEDSAMYFCASKFSGYEQYFGPGTRLTVT.

This clone showed up just a few times. J is TRBJ2-7 and V is TRBV10-3; maybe TRBD2 (5 bases). This CDR3 contains 18 residues. With 0 bases removed from V and 0 bases from J, the gap between germline ends came to 18 bases. CDR1 and CDR2 (germline): ENHRY, SYGVKD. The CDR3 is CAISESWGEGYSSYEQYF. CDR3 in DNA: TGTGCCATCAGTGAGTCCTGGGGAGAGGGATACAGCTCCTACGAGCAGTACTTC.

The chain carries TRBV7-2 and TRBJ1-6; D unclear. This CDR3 contains 17 residues. CDR1 is SGHTA and CDR2 is FQGNSA in the germline V gene. V dropped 2 bases and J dropped 11 bases, with 22 bases sitting between them. The CDR3: CASSLTPIGTNFPPLHF. The CDR3 bases are TGTGCCAGCAGCTTAACCCCAATCGGTACAAACTTCCCACCCCTCCACTTT.

The V call is TRBV27, the J call TRBJ1-5; D is possibly TRBD1 (5 bases). CDR3 length equals 15 residues. Trimming shortened V by 2 bases and J by 0 bases, and 8 bases separated the two germline ends. The germline gives CDR1 MNHEY, CDR2 SMNVEV (reference sequence). DNA for the CDR3: TGTGCCAGCAGTTTACAGGGTTATAGCAATCAGCCCCAGCATTTT. This encodes CASSLQGYSNQPQHF.

In DNA, the CDR3 is TGTGCCACCGGCCGGGACAGCTATGGCTACACCTTC. It translates to CATGRDSYGYTF. This sequence joins TRBV6-1 and TRBJ1-2, with TRBD1 identical over 7 bases. V lost 10 bases and J lost 4; bases outside the gene matches: 6. The CDR3 has 12 amino acids. Germline CDR1 MNHNS, CDR2 SASEGT.

This chain uses TRBV7-3 with TRBJ1-2; D is undetermined. V was pared by 3 bases and J by 2 bases, with 13 bases between. CDR1 is SGHTA and CDR2 is FQGTGA in the germline V gene. The CDR3 loop spans 15 amino acids. The CDR3 DNA reads TGTGCCAGCAGCTTGGTTGTGGGCCCAAACTATGGCTACACCTTC. It encodes CASSLVVGPNYGYTF.

This chain joins TRBV30 and TRBJ2-7; 10 nucleotides align to TRBD2. The V segment lost 0 bases and the J segment 0 bases; nucleotides outside the gene matches: 8. Germline CDR1 is GTSNPN and CDR2 is SVGIG (reference sequence). The CDR3 contains 17 residues. The CDR3 nucleotides read TGTGCCTGGAGTGTACACTTTGGACTAGCGGCCTCCTACGAGCAGTACTTC. Its protein product is CAWSVHFGLAASYEQYF.

The chain has TRBV7-9 and TRBJ1-1; 10 positions match TRBD1. Germline CDR1 is SEHNR and CDR2 is FQNEAQ (reference sequence). The CDR3 spans 16 residues. V lost 5 bases, J lost 1 base, and 7 bases stayed unmatched. Here the CDR3 DNA reads TGTGCCAGCAGCCAGGGGACAGGGGCTGCGAACACTGAAGCTTTCTTT. Amino acid sequence: CASSQGTGAANTEAFF.

The chain links TRBV5-1 to TRBJ2-3; TRBD2 matches 9 bases. V shed 4 bases, J shed 4 bases, and the junction held 4 bases outside the gene matches. Looked up from germline, CDR1 is SGHRS and CDR2 is YFSETQ. The CDR3 length is 14 residues. In DNA form, the CDR3 reads TGCGCCAGCAGCCCCCGGACTAGCGCAGATACGCAGTATTTT. Translated: CASSPRTSADTQYF.

The chain has TRBV19 and TRBJ2-4, with D unresolved. The CDR3 contains 11 residues. The germline V and J ends were trimmed by 3 bases and 8 bases, with 5 bases remaining between them. In germline, CDR1 is LNHDA, CDR2 SQIVND (reference sequence). The CDR3 here is CASSIEDIQYF. CDR3 nucleotide sequence: TGTGCCAGTAGTATTGAAGACATTCAGTACTTC.

This chain connects TRBV10-3 to TRBJ2-3; 7 positions match TRBD1. CDR1 is ENHRY, CDR2 SYGVKD, per germline. Trimming cost V 8 bases and J 5 bases; bases outside gene matches: 7. This CDR3 is 13 amino acids long. CDR3 protein: CAISTGLQDTQYF. DNA of the CDR3: TGTGCCATCTCGACAGGGCTTCAAGATACGCAGTATTTT.

This CDR3 reads CASSVGTQTYTGELFF. CDR3 DNA sequence: TGTGCCAGCAGCGTGGGGACTCAAACCTACACCGGGGAGCTGTTTTTT. The V gene is TRBV9, the J gene TRBJ2-2, with a tentative D call TRBD2 (6 bases). Germline-derived CDR1 and CDR2 are SGDLS and YYNGEE. The germline V and J ends were trimmed by 2 bases and 3 bases, with 14 bases remaining between them. CDR3 length: 16 residues.

This chain uses TRBV20-1 with TRBJ2-7, with D hard to call. The V gene's germline CDR1 is DFQATT and CDR2 SNEGSKA (reference sequence). The CDR3 contains 11 residues. Between the trimmed V and J ends, which lost 5 bases and 2 bases, there was a span of 7 bases. This CDR3 reads CSARTTYEQYF. As DNA, the CDR3 is TGCAGTGCTCGTACTACCTACGAGCAGTACTTC.

The chain recombines TRBV4-2 with TRBJ1-1; a possible D gene is TRBD1 (5 bases). V was cut by 1 base and J by 1 base, with 7 bases left in between. The germline V gene has CDR1 LGHNA and CDR2 YNFKEQ. This CDR3 contains 14 residues. The DNA for the CDR3 is TGTGCCAGCAGCCAAGTGGGACGGAACACTGAAGCTTTCTTT. It specifies CASSQVGRNTEAFF.

This clone was counted between two and nine times. V is TRBV7-8 and J is TRBJ1-6, with TRBD1 matching over 12 bases. Per the germline V gene, CDR1 is SGHVS and CDR2 is FQNEAQ. CDR3 length equals 16 residues. V trimming: 6 bases; J trimming: 6 bases; junction bases outside the gene matches: 6. As DNA, the CDR3 is TGTGCCAGCAGAGGGACAGGGGGCTTGGGTAATTCACCCCTCCACTTT. Its protein product is CASRGTGGLGNSPLHF.

This chain connects TRBV4-3 to TRBJ2-2; 12 nucleotides match TRBD2. CDR1 LGHNA and CDR2 YSLEER come from the germline V gene. J was trimmed by 5 bases and V by 5 bases; bases with no gene match: 9. CDR3 length: 17 residues. CDR3 residues: CASSKSPSGGATGELFF. The CDR3 nucleotides are TGCGCCAGCAGCAAGAGTCCTAGCGGGGGGGCAACCGGGGAGCTGTTTTTT.